This T cell receptor (beta chain) derives from a study of shared clonotypes between healthy human individuals. Study-level results: It was observed that 5% to 6% of naive CD4 clonotypes were shared across four donors. Despite large depth, sorted-subset datasets appeared incompletely sequenced.

CD8 cells classed as naive were CD45RO-negative and positively selected for CCR7, excluding terminally differentiated effector memory CD45RA+ cells. Donors included only healthy HIV-negative adults lacking recent acute infections or vaccinations. Notes on this clone: Antigen specificity is unknown.

V lost 4 bases to trimming and J lost 2 bases, with 10 bases between them. Germline-derived CDR1 and CDR2 are SGHTA and FQGNSA. The CDR3 runs 14 residues. Some clones are missing from TCRdb's copy, which holds only in-frame ones; the method was immunoSEQ multiplex PCR. The table includes about 680,000 clones, roughly nine tenths detected once. The sequenced sample was naive CD8+ T cells sorted from blood. The rearrangement joins TRBV7-2 to TRBJ2-3; D gene unclear. This clonotype originated in a man aged 30-40 years in good health. CDR3 DNA: TGTGCCAGCAGCTCGAACTTTTTCACAGATACGCAGTATTTT. This sequence encodes CASSSNFFTDTQYF.